This T cell receptor beta chain was sequenced during a study of blood T cell repertoires in COVID-19 (dated by TCRdb to between 2020 and 2021). Background on the whole study: Samples from collaborators originated in the United States, Italy and Spain and spanned both the acute and convalescent phases of COVID-19. The prospective study material was composed of cDNA or gDNA derived from T cells, B-cell-depleted T cells, or PBMCs. Deeply sampled blood TCRbeta repertoires from subjects exposed to, actively infected with, or recovered from COVID-19 were included in the dataset. The repertoires were released in a freely available public database meant as a resource for research on the immune response to SARS-CoV-2. The samples were drawn from the first 160 participants of the ongoing ImmuneRACE study and from 950 to 1,500 subjects provided by 6 global collaborators. Nearly every sample came with metadata listing a de-identified subject ID, COVID-19 status, age in years and sex. Where available, HLA class I and class II types were obtained from metadata supplied by the sample provider rather than from assay-based typing. Findings and caveats that apply to the study as a whole: How much clinical and demographic metadata was included differed by source and by participant, and the metadata was provided uncurated.

Collaborating institutions collected whole blood in K2EDTA tubes following their own protocols. For TCRbeta analysis, collaborators shipped samples as frozen whole blood, isolated PBMCs, or DNA extracted from either of those sample types. The germline V gene encodes CDR1 MNHEY and CDR2 SMNVEV (reference sequence). V ends up 3 bases short and J 13 bases short, with an unmatched junction base count of 6. The CDR3 starts with the cysteine, ends with the phenylalanine, and has 12 residues. Only the CDR3 part of the read is kept: 36 bases, read in frame from the first base. TCRbeta CDR3 regions were amplified from genomic DNA using the immunoSEQ Assay, a bias-controlled multiplex PCR. As for how the authors treated the data: Nucleated cell counts per sample were estimated from amplification of reference gene primers within the assay. To quantify the absolute abundance of each unique TCRbeta CDR3 rearrangement, sequence reads were collapsed and filtered. For each sample, productive Simpson clonality was calculated as the square root of Simpson's diversity index over productive rearrangements. This is the immuneACCESS table as TCRdb keeps it, with only in-frame sequences that have V and J called. A part of the clones is gone; compared with another copy, unresolved V genes explain less than half, and the rest is unexplained. That table supplies the V and J calls and clone size; D and trimming were determined from the DNA. This sample lists approximately 37,000 clones; around nine tenths were detected once. The top ten clonotypes cover roughly 21% of the sample.

Concerning this clone itself: This receptor's antigen is unknown. No base-level quality is on record; no much larger clone is a single base apart.

Sequencing used peripheral blood. The rearranged segments are TRBV27 and TRBJ2-1, with 7 bases in between that match TRBD2. The sequence was collected from a man aged 50-60 years with active COVID-19. The sequenced DNA is TGTGCCAGCAGTTTCATCGGACTAGATCAGTTCTTC. Translated, this is CASSFIGLDQFF.